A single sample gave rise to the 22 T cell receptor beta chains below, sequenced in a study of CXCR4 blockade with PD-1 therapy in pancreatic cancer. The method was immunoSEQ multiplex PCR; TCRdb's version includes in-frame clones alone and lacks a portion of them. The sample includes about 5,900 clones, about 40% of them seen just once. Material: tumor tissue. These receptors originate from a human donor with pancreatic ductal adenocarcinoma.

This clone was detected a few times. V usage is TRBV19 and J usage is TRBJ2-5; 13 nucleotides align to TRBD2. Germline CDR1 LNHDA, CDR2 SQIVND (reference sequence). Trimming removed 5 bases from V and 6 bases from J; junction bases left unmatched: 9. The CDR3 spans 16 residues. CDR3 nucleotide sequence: TGTGCCAGTAGTGGAAGACTAGCGGGAGGTGTAAAGACCCAGTACTTC. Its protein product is CASSGRLAGGVKTQYF.

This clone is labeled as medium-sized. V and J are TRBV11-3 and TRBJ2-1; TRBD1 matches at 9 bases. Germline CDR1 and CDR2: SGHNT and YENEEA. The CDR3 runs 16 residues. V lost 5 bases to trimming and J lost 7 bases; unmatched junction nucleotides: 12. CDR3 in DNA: TGTGCCAGCAGCCCACCCCGCCGGGACAGGGTTAATGAGCAGTTCTTC. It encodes CASSPPRRDRVNEQFF.

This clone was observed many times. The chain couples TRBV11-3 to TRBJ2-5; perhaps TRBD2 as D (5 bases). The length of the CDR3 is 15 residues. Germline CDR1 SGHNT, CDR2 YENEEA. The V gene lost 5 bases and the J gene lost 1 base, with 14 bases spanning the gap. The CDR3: CASSPGSSLQETQYF. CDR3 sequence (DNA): TGTGCCAGCAGCCCCGGTTCTAGCCTCCAAGAGACCCAGTACTTC.

The DNA for the CDR3 is TGTGCCAGCACGGCGGGACCCTTTGGCTACACCTTC. The encoded protein is CASTAGPFGYTF. The V gene is TRBV6-8, the J gene TRBJ1-2, with a possible D match to TRBD1 (5 bases). This CDR3 has 12 residues. Trimming left V 7 bases short and J 7 bases short, with 13 bases between. Germline V gives CDR1 MNHGY, CDR2 SAAAGT.

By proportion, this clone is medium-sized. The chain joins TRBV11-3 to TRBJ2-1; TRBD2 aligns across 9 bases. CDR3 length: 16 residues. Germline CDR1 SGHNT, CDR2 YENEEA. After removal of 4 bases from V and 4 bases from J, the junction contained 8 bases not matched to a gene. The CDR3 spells CASSSSGTSYYNEQFF. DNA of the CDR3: TGTGCCAGCAGCTCTTCCGGGACTAGCTATTACAATGAGCAGTTCTTC.

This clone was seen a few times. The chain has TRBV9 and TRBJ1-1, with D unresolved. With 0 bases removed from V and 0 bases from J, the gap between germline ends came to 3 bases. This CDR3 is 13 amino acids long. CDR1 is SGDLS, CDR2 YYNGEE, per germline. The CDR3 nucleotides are TGTGCCAGCAGCGTAGCAATGAACACTGAAGCTTTCTTT. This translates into CASSVAMNTEAFF. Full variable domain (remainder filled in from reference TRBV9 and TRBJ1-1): DSGVTQTPKHLITATGQRVTLRCSPRSGDLSVYWYQQSLDQGLQFLIQYYNGEERAKGNILERFSAQQFPDLHSELNLSSLELGDSALYFCASSVAMNTEAFFGQGTRLTVV.

CDR3 DNA sequence: TGTGCCAGCACTCTAGTGGGGGCGCGGTTGAACACTGAAGCTTTCTTT. Translation gives CASTLVGARLNTEAFF. V usage is TRBV28 and J usage is TRBJ1-1; D possibly corresponds to TRBD1 (6 bases). Trimming pared 7 bases from V and 0 bases from J, leaving 18 bases between. This CDR3 comprises 16 residues. Germline lookup yields CDR1 MDHEN and CDR2 SYDVKM. The full variable domain, rest sourced from reference TRBV28 and TRBJ1-1, is DVKVTQSSRYLVKRTGEKVFLECVQDMDHENMFWYRQDPGLGLRLIYFSYDVKMKEKGDIPEGYSVSREKKERFSLILESASTNQTSMYLCASTLVGARLNTEAFFGQGTRLTVV.

CDR3 nucleotide sequence: TGTGCCAGTAGGGACCAGGGGGTCTCCTACAATGAGCAGTTCTTC. It codes for CASRDQGVSYNEQFF. The V gene is TRBV19, the J gene TRBJ2-1; TRBD1 matches 7 bases. This CDR3 has 15 amino acids. With 6 bases clipped from V and 0 bases from J, the junction kept 5 bases outside the gene matches. Germline assignment: CDR1 LNHDA and CDR2 SQIVND (reference sequence).

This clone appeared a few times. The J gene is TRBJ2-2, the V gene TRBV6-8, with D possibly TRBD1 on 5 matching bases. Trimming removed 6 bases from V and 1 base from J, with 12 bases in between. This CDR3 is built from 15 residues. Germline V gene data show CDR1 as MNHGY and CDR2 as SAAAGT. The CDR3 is CASRKGIMNTGELFF. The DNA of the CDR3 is TGTGCCAGCAGGAAGGGGATCATGAACACCGGGGAGCTGTTTTTT.

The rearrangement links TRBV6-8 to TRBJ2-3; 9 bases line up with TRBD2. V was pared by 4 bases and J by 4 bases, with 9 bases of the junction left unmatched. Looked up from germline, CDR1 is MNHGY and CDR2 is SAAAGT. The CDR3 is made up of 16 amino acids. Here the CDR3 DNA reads TGTGCCAGCAGTTCATCCGGGACTAGCCCTGCAGATACGCAGTATTTT. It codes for CASSSSGTSPADTQYF.

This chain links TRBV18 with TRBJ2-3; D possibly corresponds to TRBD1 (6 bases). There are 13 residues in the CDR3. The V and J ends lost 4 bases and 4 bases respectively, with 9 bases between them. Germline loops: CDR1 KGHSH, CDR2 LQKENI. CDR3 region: CASSRDISDTQYF. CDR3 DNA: TGTGCCAGCTCACGGGACATCTCAGATACGCAGTATTTT.

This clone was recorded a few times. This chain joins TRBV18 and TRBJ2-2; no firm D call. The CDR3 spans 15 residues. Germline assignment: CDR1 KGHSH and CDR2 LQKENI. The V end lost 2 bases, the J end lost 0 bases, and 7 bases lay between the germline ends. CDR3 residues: CASSPSLSNTGELFF. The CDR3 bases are TGTGCCAGCTCACCAAGTCTCTCGAACACCGGGGAGCTGTTTTTT. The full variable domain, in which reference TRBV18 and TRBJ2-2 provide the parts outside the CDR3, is NAGVMQNPRHLVRRRGQEARLRCSPMKGHSHVYWYRQLPEEGLKFMVYLQKENIIDESGMPKERFSAEFPKEGPSILRIQQVVRGDSAAYFCASSPSLSNTGELFFGEGSRLTVL.

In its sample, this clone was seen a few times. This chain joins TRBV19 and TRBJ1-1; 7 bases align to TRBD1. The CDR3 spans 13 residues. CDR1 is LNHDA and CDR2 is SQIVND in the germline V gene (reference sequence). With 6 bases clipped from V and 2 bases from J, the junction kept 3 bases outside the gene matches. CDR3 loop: CASRDRPNTEAFF. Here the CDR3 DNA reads TGTGCCAGTAGGGACAGGCCCAACACTGAAGCTTTCTTT.

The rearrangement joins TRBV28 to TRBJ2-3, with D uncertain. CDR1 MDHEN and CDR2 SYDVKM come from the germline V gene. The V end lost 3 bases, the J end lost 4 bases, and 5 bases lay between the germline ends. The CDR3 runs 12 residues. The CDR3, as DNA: TGTGCCAGCAGTTTCGGCGCAGATACGCAGTATTTT. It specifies CASSFGADTQYF.

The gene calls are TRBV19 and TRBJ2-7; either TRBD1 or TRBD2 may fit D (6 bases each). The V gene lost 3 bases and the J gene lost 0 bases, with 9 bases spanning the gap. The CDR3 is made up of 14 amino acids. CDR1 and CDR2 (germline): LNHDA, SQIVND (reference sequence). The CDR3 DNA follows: TGTGCCAGTAGTATCGGGGGCCCCTCCTACGAGCAGTACTTC. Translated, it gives CASSIGGPSYEQYF. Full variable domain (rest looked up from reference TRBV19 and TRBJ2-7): DGGITQSPKYLFRKEGQNVTLSCEQNLNHDAMYWYRQDPGQGLRLIYYSQIVNDFQKGDIAEGYSVSREKKESFPLTVTSAQKNPTAFYLCASSIGGPSYEQYFGPGTRLTVT.

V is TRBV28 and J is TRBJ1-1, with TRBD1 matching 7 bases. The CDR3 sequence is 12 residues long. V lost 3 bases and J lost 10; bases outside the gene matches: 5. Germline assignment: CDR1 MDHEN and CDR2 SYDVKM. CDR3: CASSLLSGGAFF. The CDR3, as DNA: TGTGCCAGCAGTTTGCTGTCAGGGGGAGCTTTCTTT.

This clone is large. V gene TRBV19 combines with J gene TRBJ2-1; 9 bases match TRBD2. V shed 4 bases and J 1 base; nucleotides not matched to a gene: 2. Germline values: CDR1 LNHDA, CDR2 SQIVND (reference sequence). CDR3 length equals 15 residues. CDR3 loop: CASSKSGRSYNEQFF. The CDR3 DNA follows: TGTGCCAGTAGTAAAAGCGGGAGGTCCTACAATGAGCAGTTCTTC.

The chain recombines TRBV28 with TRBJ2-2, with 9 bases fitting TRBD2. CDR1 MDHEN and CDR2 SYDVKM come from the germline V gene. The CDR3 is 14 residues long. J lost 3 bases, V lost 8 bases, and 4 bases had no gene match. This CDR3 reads CASLGLAYTGELFF. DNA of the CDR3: TGTGCCAGCCTTGGACTAGCGTACACCGGGGAGCTGTTTTTT.

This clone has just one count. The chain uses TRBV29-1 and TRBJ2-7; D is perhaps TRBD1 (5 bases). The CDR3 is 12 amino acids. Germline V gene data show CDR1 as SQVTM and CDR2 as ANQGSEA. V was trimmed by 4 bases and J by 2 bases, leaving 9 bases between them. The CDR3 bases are TGCAGCGTTGTTTGGGGCCCCTACGAGCAGTACTTC. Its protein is CSVVWGPYEQYF.

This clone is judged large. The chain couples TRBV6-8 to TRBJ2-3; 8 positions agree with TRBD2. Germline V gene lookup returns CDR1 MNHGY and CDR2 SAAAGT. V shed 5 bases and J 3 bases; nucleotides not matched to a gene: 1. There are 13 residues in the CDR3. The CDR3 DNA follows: TGTGCCAGCAGTGCTAGCGGGACAGATACGCAGTATTTT. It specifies CASSASGTDTQYF.

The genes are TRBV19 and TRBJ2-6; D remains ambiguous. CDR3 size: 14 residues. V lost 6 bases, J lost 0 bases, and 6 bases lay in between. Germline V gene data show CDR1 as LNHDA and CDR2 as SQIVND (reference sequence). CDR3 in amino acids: CASRSISGANVLTF. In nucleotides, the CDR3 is TGTGCCAGTAGGTCGATCTCTGGGGCCAACGTCCTGACTTTC.

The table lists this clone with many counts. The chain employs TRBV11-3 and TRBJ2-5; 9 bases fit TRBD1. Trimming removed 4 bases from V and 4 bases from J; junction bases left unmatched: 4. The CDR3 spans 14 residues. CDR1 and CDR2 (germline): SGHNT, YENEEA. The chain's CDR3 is CASSSGQGLETQYF. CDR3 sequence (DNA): TGTGCCAGCAGCTCGGGACAGGGTCTAGAGACCCAGTACTTC.